These 19 T cell receptor beta chains originate from one sample sequenced in a study of CD8+ T cells in alopecia areata. Time point indicated: mouse skin 3 weeks after grafting. Extracted from the samples, RNA was reverse transcribed into cDNA to serve as the sequencing template. Some clones are missing from TCRdb's copy, which holds only in-frame ones; the method was immunoSEQ multiplex PCR. The record shows thousands of clones for this sample, with no singletons present. The specimen comprised skin, sampled at week 3. All receptors come from a C3H/HeJ mouse with alopecia areata. This line is of MHC haplotype H2-k.

By share, this clone counts as medium-sized. Gene names denote mouse genes. Read coverage stops 4 residues before the CDR3 terminus; the germline J gene supplies the remainder. This chain connects TRBV19 to TRBJ2-7, with 7 nucleotides matching TRBD2. With 2 bases clipped from V and 2 bases from J, the junction kept 1 base outside the gene matches. From germline, CDR1 is FNHDT and CDR2 SITEND (reference sequence). The CDR3 runs to 13 residues. CDR3 DNA (partial): TGTGCCAGCAGTATCGGGGGGGCCTAT. This codes for CASSIGGAY. The entire CDR3 is CASSIGGAYEQYF.

This clone has just a few counts. Gene names refer to mouse genes. The read finishes 4 residues shy of the CDR3 end, and the germline J gene is used to complete it. The J gene is TRBJ2-5, the V gene TRBV4; TRBD2 agrees at 9 bases. CDR3 length: 16 amino acids. The germline gives CDR1 LGHDT, CDR2 YNNKQL (reference sequence). With V trimmed by 4 bases and J by 3 bases, 8 bases remained unmatched. CDR3 loop: CASSSSGTGYQDTQYF. The part of the CDR3 DNA that was read is TGTGCCAGCAGCTCTTCCGGGACTGGGTATCAAGAC.

This clone is labeled as medium-sized. Germline and genes: mouse. Sequencing ends 4 residues short of the CDR3 end; the germline J gene provides the rest. Other nucleotide sequences from this sample produce the same CDR3. This chain uses TRBV19 with TRBJ1-2, with 9 bases matching TRBD1. CDR3 size: 14 residues. Trimming took 5 bases from V and 0 from J; bases not matched to a gene: 2. The germline gives CDR1 FNHDT, CDR2 SITEND (reference sequence). The CDR3 sequence: CASSRDRANSDYTF. The part of the CDR3 DNA that was read is TGTGCCAGCAGCAGGGACAGGGCAAACTCC.

This clone has just a few counts. Gene names and germline refer to mouse. The read falls 4 residues short of the CDR3 end, and the missing part is taken from the germline J gene. The chain joins TRBV13-2 to TRBJ1-2; D is possibly TRBD1 (6 bases). V was cut by 5 bases and J by 1 base, with 12 bases left in between. The CDR3 loop spans 14 amino acids. Germline V gives CDR1 NNHNN, CDR2 SYGAGS (reference sequence). The DNA read from the CDR3 is TGTGCCAGCGGCCCGGGACAAATAAACTCC. As protein: CASGPGQINS. The CDR3 in its entirety is CASGPGQINSDYTF.

About this clone: Gene names are mouse gene names. The sequenced CDR3 bases are TGTGCCAGCAGCAGACAGGGGCAAGAC. It yields the protein CASSRQGQD. In full, the CDR3 is CASSRQGQDTQYF. The chain is built from TRBV13-3 and TRBJ2-5, with TRBD1 identical over 8 bases. The missing CDR3 end, 4 residues past where the read stops, is filled in from the germline J gene. CDR1 is NNHDY and CDR2 is SYVADS in the germline V gene. The ends lost 5 bases at V and 3 bases at J; junction bases unmatched: 2. The CDR3 extends over 13 amino acids. The whole variable domain, remainder taken from reference TRBV13-3 and TRBJ2-5, is EAAVTQSPRSKVAVTGGKVTLSCHQTNNHDYMYWYRQDTGHGLRLIHYSYVADSTEKGDIPDGYKASRPSQENFSLILELASLSQTAVYFCASSRQGQDTQYFGPGTRLLVL.

In its sample, this clone is medium-sized. The genes are named according to mouse. Read data end 4 residues before the CDR3 end; the end is taken from the germline J gene. The genes are TRBV1 and TRBJ2-7; D uncertain. The CDR3 contains 12 residues. The germline CDR1 and CDR2 sequences are NSQYPW and LRSPGD (reference sequence). The CDR3 loop is CTCSAVGYEQYF. CDR3 bases read: TGCACCTGCAGTGCTGTGGGTTAT. The full variable domain, in which reference TRBV1 and TRBJ2-7 provide the parts outside the CDR3, is VTLLEQNPRWRLVPRGQAVNLRCILKNSQYPWMSWYQQDLQKQLQWLFTLRSPGDKEVKSLPGADYLATRVTDTELRLQVANMSQGRTLYCTCSAVGYEQYFGPGTRLTVL.

This clone counts as medium-sized (0.01 to 0.1%). The genes are named according to mouse. The DNA ends 4 residues before the CDR3 does, and the rest of the CDR3 is filled in from the germline J gene. V and J are TRBV19 and TRBJ1-1; 8 positions match TRBD1. Germline V gene sequence: CDR1 FNHDT, CDR2 SITEND (reference sequence). The CDR3 totals 14 residues. Partial CDR3 DNA: TGTGCCAGCAGTATACAGGGGGCGCAGACA. Amino acids: CASSIQGAQT. In full, the CDR3 is CASSIQGAQTEVFF.

This clone is termed medium-sized (0.01 to 0.1%). Gene names are mouse gene names. The read halts 4 residues ahead of the CDR3 end, with the missing end drawn from the germline J gene. This chain uses TRBV1 with TRBJ2-4, with unresolved D. V lost 0 bases and J 2 bases, leaving 6 bases between the germline ends. The CDR3 runs 14 residues. Germline V gives CDR1 NSQYPW, CDR2 LRSPGD (reference sequence). CDR3 amino acids: CTCSADWVQNTLYF. The DNA read from the CDR3 is TGCACCTGCAGTGCAGATTGGGTTCAAAAC.

This clone qualifies as medium-sized. The genes and germline here are from mouse. The read halts 4 residues ahead of the CDR3 end, with the missing end drawn from the germline J gene. The chain recombines TRBV19 with TRBJ1-4, with D perhaps matching TRBD1 (6 bases). The CDR3 length is 14 residues. From germline, CDR1 is FNHDT and CDR2 SITEND (reference sequence). The covered CDR3 bases are TGTGCCAGCAGTAGACTGGGGGGGCGCGAA. Translation gives CASSRLGGRE. The whole CDR3 is CASSRLGGRERLFF.

This clone is termed medium-sized. The genes are named according to mouse. The read gets to within 4 residues of the CDR3 end, and the germline J gene fills in the rest. V and J are TRBV19 and TRBJ2-3; 10 bases are shared with TRBD2. The CDR3 consists of 16 residues. Germline V gene data show CDR1 as FNHDT and CDR2 as SITEND (reference sequence). V was pared by 1 base and J by 0 bases, with 2 bases of the junction left unmatched. CDR3 DNA, as far as it was read: TGTGCCAGCAGTATACTGGACTGGGGGAGTGCAGAA. Translation: CASSILDWGSAE. In full, the CDR3 reads CASSILDWGSAETLYF.

By frequency in the sample, this clone is medium-sized. The gene symbols are mouse symbols. The read stops 4 residues short of the end of the CDR3; the missing end is completed from the germline J gene. The J gene is TRBJ2-2, the V gene TRBV1, with 8 bases fitting TRBD2. This CDR3 has 16 amino acids. The germline gives CDR1 NSQYPW, CDR2 LRSPGD (reference sequence). V gave up 1 base and J gave up 0 bases; unmatched junction bases: 1. CDR3 DNA, as far as it was read: TGCACCTGCAGTGCAGGACTGGGGACAAACACCGGG. This translates into CTCSAGLGTNTG. The full CDR3 sequence reads CTCSAGLGTNTGQLYF.

By share, this clone counts as medium-sized. The gene symbols are mouse symbols. The CDR3 goes on 4 residues after the read ends, and that part is filled in from the germline J gene. The J gene is TRBJ2-1, the V gene TRBV19; 10 positions match TRBD2. Losses at the gene ends were 5 bases for V and 1 base for J; bases not matched to a gene: 3. The CDR3 length is 15 residues. In germline, CDR1 is FNHDT, CDR2 SITEND (reference sequence). CDR3 region: CASRNWGGNYAEQFF. CDR3 bases read: TGTGCCAGCAGGAACTGGGGGGGGAACTATGCT.

Turning to this clone: Any gene name here is a mouse gene name. The CDR3 end is not reached by the read, which stops 4 residues before it; the germline J gene fills it in. This rearrangement joins TRBV31 to TRBJ2-2; 13 bases map to TRBD2. V dropped 3 bases and J dropped 4; count of bases not matched to a gene: 5. Germline-derived CDR1 and CDR2 are GKSSPN and SITVG. The CDR3 spans 16 residues. The CDR3 bases that were read are TGTGCCTGGAGGGACTGGGGGGGCGCGGGCACCGGG. Protein: CAWRDWGGAGTG. The full CDR3 is CAWRDWGGAGTGQLYF. Filled out from reference TRBV31 and TRBJ2-2, the complete variable domain reads AQTIHQWPVAEIKAVGSPLSLGCTIKGKSSPNLYWYWQATGGTLQQLFYSITVGQVESVVQLNLSASRPKDDQFILSTEKLLLSHSGFYLCAWRDWGGAGTGQLYFGEGSKLTVL.

Notes on this clone: Germline and genes: mouse. From the germline J gene comes the end of the CDR3, since the read stops 4 residues before it. This chain links TRBV13-1 with TRBJ2-2, with 9 positions matching TRBD1. CDR3 size: 13 residues. Germline V lookup: CDR1 NSHNY, CDR2 SYGAGN. V dropped 6 bases and J dropped 5; count of bases not matched to a gene: 2. The CDR3 protein is CASTGTGTGQLYF. The covered CDR3 bases are TGTGCCAGCACCGGGACAGGGACCGGG.

By frequency in the sample, this clone is medium-sized. Gene names are mouse gene names. The observed sequence ends 4 residues before the CDR3 terminus, with the missing tail filled in from the germline J gene. The chain carries TRBV19 and TRBJ1-1, with 11 bases aligning to TRBD1. CDR1 FNHDT and CDR2 SITEND come from the germline V gene (reference sequence). The CDR3 is 16 residues long. Trimming took 4 bases from V and 0 from J; bases not matched to a gene: 5. CDR3 bases read: TGTGCCAGCAGTCCGGACAGGGGGCCTGCAAACACA. This sequence encodes CASSPDRGPANT. The full CDR3 is CASSPDRGPANTEVFF.

This clone has ten or more counts. Gene names refer to mouse genes. The sequence runs out 4 residues before the end of the CDR3; the remainder is reconstructed from the germline J gene. The chain joins TRBV13-2 to TRBJ2-5; 8 bases map to TRBD1. CDR3 length: 14 residues. Germline CDR1 is NNHNN and CDR2 is SYGAGS (reference sequence). The part of the CDR3 DNA that was read is TGTGCCAGCGGTGCCAGGGGGCATGAAGAC. This translates into CASGARGHED. In full, the CDR3 is CASGARGHEDTQYF.

This clone occurred many times. Genes here carry mouse names. The CDR3 end is not reached by the read, which stops 4 residues before it; the germline J gene fills it in. The chain joins TRBV1 to TRBJ2-1, with TRBD2 matching 7 bases. Germline V gene lookup returns CDR1 NSQYPW and CDR2 LRSPGD (reference sequence). This CDR3 spans 14 amino acids. CDR3 DNA, as far as it was read: TGCACCTGCAGTGCCGGGACTGTCTGGGCT. Amino acid sequence: CTCSAGTVWA. The whole CDR3 protein is CTCSAGTVWAEQFF.

This clone was observed many times. Gene labels here are mouse ones. The read ends 4 residues shy of where the CDR3 ends; the end is completed using the germline J gene. The chain employs TRBV13-3 and TRBJ1-1; maybe TRBD1 (5 bases). This CDR3 contains 12 residues. Germline V gene data show CDR1 as NNHDY and CDR2 as SYVADS. V dropped 6 bases and J dropped 0 bases, with 6 bases sitting between them. The DNA read from the CDR3 is TGTGCCAGCAAGACAGCAAACACA. Encoded protein: CASKTANT. The CDR3 as a whole reads CASKTANTEVFF.

This clone is termed medium-sized. The gene names here belong to mouse. Read sequence stops 4 residues before the CDR3 end, and the germline J gene provides the missing end. The chain recombines TRBV13-2 with TRBJ1-1; D is perhaps TRBD1 (5 bases). Deletions cut 2 bases from V and 0 bases from J, with 5 bases between. Germline CDR1 reads NNHNN; CDR2 reads SYGAGS (reference sequence). CDR3 length: 13 residues. The CDR3 reads CASGEDTNTEVFF. The DNA read from the CDR3 is TGTGCCAGCGGTGAGGACACAAACACA.